This TCR beta chain was retrieved from a study of blood T cell repertoires in COVID-19. On the study more broadly: PBMCs, B-cell-depleted T cells, or T cells were the source of the cDNA or gDNA that made up the material.

Per the original methods: Nucleated cell counts were estimated from reference gene primer amplification. Repertoires were generated with immunoSEQ multiplex PCR, while TCRdb's copy carries only in-frame clones and drops some. V and J calls and clone size are those listed in that table; D and trimming were worked out from the DNA. The sample holds approximately 260,000 clones; 80% to 85% are singletons and the top ten take around 3.5%. The study drew participants aged about 18 to 95 years from roughly 25 US areas. Either two negative PCRs, clearance, or symptom resolution qualified Cohort 3 donors as recovered. The V gene's germline CDR1 is LNHDA and CDR2 SQIVND (reference sequence). The CDR3 spans 15 residues. V was pared by 5 bases and J by 6 bases, with 5 bases of the junction left unmatched.

The rearrangement links TRBV19 to TRBJ2-1; 12 bases fit TRBD2. This sequence originates from a middle-aged man who had recovered from COVID-19. Sequencing used PBMCs or T cells enriched from blood (not recorded which). CDR3: CASSLLAGGFNEQFF. CDR3 sequence (DNA): TGTGCCAGTAGTCTACTAGCGGGGGGCTTCAATGAGCAGTTCTTC.